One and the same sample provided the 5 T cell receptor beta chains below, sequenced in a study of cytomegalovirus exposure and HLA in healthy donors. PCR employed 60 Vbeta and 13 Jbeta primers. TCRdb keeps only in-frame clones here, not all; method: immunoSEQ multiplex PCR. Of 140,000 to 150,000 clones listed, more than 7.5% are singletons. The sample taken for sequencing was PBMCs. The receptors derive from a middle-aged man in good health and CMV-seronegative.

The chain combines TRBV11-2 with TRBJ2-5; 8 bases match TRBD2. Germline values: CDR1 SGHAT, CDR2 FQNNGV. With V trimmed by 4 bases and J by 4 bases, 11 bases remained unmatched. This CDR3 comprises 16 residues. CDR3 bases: TGTGCCAGCAGCTCGGGACTAGACCCACGGGTAGAGACCCAGTACTTC. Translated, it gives CASSSGLDPRVETQYF.

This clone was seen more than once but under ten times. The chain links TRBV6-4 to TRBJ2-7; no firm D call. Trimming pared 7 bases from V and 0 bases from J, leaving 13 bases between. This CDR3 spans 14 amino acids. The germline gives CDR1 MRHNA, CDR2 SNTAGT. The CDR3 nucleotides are TGTGCCAGCACGGCGGCGCTAATCTCCTACGAGCAGTACTTC. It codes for CASTAALISYEQYF.

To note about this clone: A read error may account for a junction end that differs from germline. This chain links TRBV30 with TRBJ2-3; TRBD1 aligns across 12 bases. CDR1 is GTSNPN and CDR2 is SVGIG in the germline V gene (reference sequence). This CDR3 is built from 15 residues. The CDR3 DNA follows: TGTGCCTGGGGAACCGGGACAGGGGGCCCAGATGCGCAGTATTTT. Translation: CAWGTGTGGPDAQYF.

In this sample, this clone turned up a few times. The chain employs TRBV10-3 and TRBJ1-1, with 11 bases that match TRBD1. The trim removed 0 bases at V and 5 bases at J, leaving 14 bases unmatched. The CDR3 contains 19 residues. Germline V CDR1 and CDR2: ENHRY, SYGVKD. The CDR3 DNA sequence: TGTGCCATCAGTGAGTCGAGTAGTGGGACAGGGGGTTCGAGGACTGAAGCTTTCTTT. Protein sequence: CAISESSSGTGGSRTEAFF.

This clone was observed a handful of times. The CDR3 spells CASSLRQGVETQYF. The CDR3 DNA follows: TGTGCCAGCAGCTTAAGACAGGGCGTGGAGACCCAGTACTTC. V gene TRBV7-9 combines with J gene TRBJ2-5, with 7 bases identical to TRBD1. Germline V gene sequence: CDR1 SEHNR, CDR2 FQNEAQ (reference sequence). The CDR3 is 14 residues long. The junction had 5 bases not matched to a gene; V was cut back by 2 bases and J by 5 bases.